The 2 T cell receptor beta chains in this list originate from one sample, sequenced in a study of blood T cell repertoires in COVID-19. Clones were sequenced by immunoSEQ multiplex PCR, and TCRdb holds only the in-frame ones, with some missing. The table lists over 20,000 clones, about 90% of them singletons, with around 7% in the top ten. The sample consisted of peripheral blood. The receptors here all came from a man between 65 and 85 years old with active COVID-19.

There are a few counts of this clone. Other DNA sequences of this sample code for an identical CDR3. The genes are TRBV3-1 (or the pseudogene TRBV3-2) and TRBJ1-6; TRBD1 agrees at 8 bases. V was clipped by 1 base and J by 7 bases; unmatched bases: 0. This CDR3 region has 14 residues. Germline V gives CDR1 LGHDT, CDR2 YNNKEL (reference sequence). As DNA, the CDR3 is TGTGCCAGCAGCCAAGGACAGGGGAATTCACCCCTCCACTTT. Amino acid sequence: CASSQGQGNSPLHF.

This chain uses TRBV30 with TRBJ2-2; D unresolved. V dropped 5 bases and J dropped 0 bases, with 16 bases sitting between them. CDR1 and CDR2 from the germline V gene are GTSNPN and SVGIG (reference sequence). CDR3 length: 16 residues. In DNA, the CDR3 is TGTGCCTGGGAGGAGTTCAATCACCCGAACACCGGGGAGCTGTTTTTT. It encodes CAWEEFNHPNTGELFF.